One sample yielded the 16 T cell receptor beta chains listed below, sequenced in a study of CD8+ T cells in alopecia areata (dated by TCRdb to between 2017 and 2018). The protocol used for the library was the immunoSEQ multiplex PCR assay. RNA was extracted from all samples and reverse transcribed into cDNA, which served as template for TCR sequencing. Entries here come from immuneACCESS through TCRdb and include only in-frame sequences with V and J called. Some clones fail to appear in such tables; in the studies checked, an unresolved V gene covers under half of the shortfall, and the cause of the remainder is unknown. The table for this sample lists 55,000 to 75,000 clones; 45% to 55% of them were counted only once. Jointly, the top ten make up approximately 17% of the sample. The sample's time point label, decoded: baseline before oral tofacitinib. This specimen was CD8+ T cells sorted from blood, taken at week 0. These TCRs come from a human donor with alopecia areata.

This rearrangement joins TRBV30 to TRBJ2-7; TRBD2 aligns across 7 bases. J gave up 0 bases and V 0 bases, and 5 bases lay outside the gene matches. Germline V gene data show CDR1 as GTSNPN and CDR2 as SVGIG (reference sequence). The CDR3 runs to 15 residues. In DNA, the CDR3 is TGTGCCTGGAGTGTCGGCGGGAGAGGCTCCTACGAGCAGTACTTC. The encoded protein is CAWSVGGRGSYEQYF.

Note on this clone: One end of the junction is discordant with germline, which a read error may explain. This sequence joins TRBV7-2 and TRBJ1-2; D not certain. This CDR3 spans 15 amino acids. Per the germline V gene, CDR1 is SGHTA and CDR2 is FQGNSA. The CDR3 loop reads CASSPWLGVGDGYTF. The CDR3 coding sequence is TGCGCCAGCAGCCCCTGGCTTGGTGTGGGTGACGGCTACACCTTC.

CDR3 sequence: CASTPPTDQETQYF. CDR3 DNA: TGTGCCAGCACCCCACCGACAGACCAAGAGACCCAGTACTTC. V is TRBV7-9 and J is TRBJ2-5, with a possible D match to TRBD1 (5 bases). Germline CDR1 is SEHNR and CDR2 is FQNEAQ (reference sequence). The CDR3 spans 14 residues. With 7 bases removed from V and 0 bases from J, the gap between germline ends came to 12 bases.

V is TRBV20-1 and J is TRBJ2-7; D remains ambiguous. V was pared by 2 bases and J by 3 bases, with 5 bases between. CDR1 and CDR2 (germline): DFQATT, SNEGSKA (reference sequence). This CDR3 contains 11 residues. DNA for the CDR3: TGCAGTGCTAGAAACTACTACGAGCAGTACTTC. Translation: CSARNYYEQYF.

This chain joins TRBV7-9 and TRBJ2-7; possibly TRBD2 for D (5 bases). The CDR3 runs to 14 residues. CDR1 SEHNR and CDR2 FQNEAQ come from the germline V gene (reference sequence). Trimming removed 5 bases at V and 4 bases at J, with 15 bases between. CDR3 sequence reads: CASSPGGSVYEQYF. The DNA for the CDR3 is TGTGCCAGCAGCCCAGGAGGTAGCGTTTACGAGCAGTACTTC. Combining the CDR3 with reference TRBV7-9 and TRBJ2-7 gives the whole variable domain DTGVSQNPRHKITKRGQNVTFRCDPISEHNRLYWYRQTLGQGPEFLTYFQNEAQLEKSRLLSDRFSAERPKGSFSTLEIQRTEQGDSAMYLCASSPGGSVYEQYFGPGTRLTVT.

This clone was counted a few times. The gene calls are TRBV10-3 and TRBJ2-1, with D unresolved. The CDR3 is made up of 13 amino acids. Trimming took 7 bases from V and 5 from J, leaving 12 bases between them. Germline V lookup: CDR1 ENHRY, CDR2 SYGVKD. The CDR3 here is CAITTGPHNEQFF. The DNA for the CDR3 is TGTGCCATCACTACGGGCCCCCACAATGAGCAGTTCTTC.

The genes are TRBV28 and TRBJ1-5; D not certain. The CDR3 covers 13 residues. With 5 bases removed from V and 3 bases from J, the gap between germline ends came to 8 bases. Germline CDR1 is MDHEN and CDR2 is SYDVKM. The CDR3 region is CASSPEPNQPQHF. The CDR3 DNA reads TGTGCCAGCAGTCCGGAGCCCAATCAGCCCCAGCATTTT.

The chain couples TRBV7-9 to TRBJ2-5, with D perhaps matching TRBD2 (6 bases). Trimming removed 0 bases at V and 1 base at J, with 12 bases between. Germline CDR1 reads SEHNR; CDR2 reads FQNEAQ (reference sequence). This CDR3 has 16 residues. The CDR3 bases are TGTGCCAGCAGCTTAGCGGCAGGACTACCCCAAGAGACCCAGTACTTC. Its translation: CASSLAAGLPQETQYF. Full variable domain (outside the CDR3, taken from reference TRBV7-9 and TRBJ2-5): DTGVSQNPRHKITKRGQNVTFRCDPISEHNRLYWYRQTLGQGPEFLTYFQNEAQLEKSRLLSDRFSAERPKGSFSTLEIQRTEQGDSAMYLCASSLAAGLPQETQYFGPGTRLLVL.

The chain recombines TRBV7-9 with TRBJ2-1; no firm D call. This CDR3 region has 12 residues. In germline, CDR1 is SEHNR, CDR2 FQNEAQ (reference sequence). Trimming left V 7 bases short and J 4 bases short, with 8 bases between. The CDR3 DNA reads TGTGCCAGCACCTATGGGTACAATGAGCAGTTCTTC. Its protein is CASTYGYNEQFF.

The gene calls are TRBV29-1 and TRBJ1-2; 8 bases map to TRBD1. V gave up 6 bases and J gave up 5 bases; unmatched junction bases: 14. CDR3 size: 15 residues. Per the germline V gene, CDR1 is SQVTM and CDR2 is ANQGSEA. The CDR3 DNA reads as TGCAGCGTCCCTGGACAGGGCTCCCCTCGATATGGCTACACCTTC. Protein sequence: CSVPGQGSPRYGYTF.

This clone was recorded many times. The chain has TRBV6-6 and TRBJ2-7; TRBD1 agrees at 8 bases. From germline, CDR1 is MNHNY and CDR2 SVGAGI (reference sequence). The V and J ends lost 4 bases and 3 bases, in that order; junction bases with no gene match: 8. CDR3 length: 15 amino acids. In nucleotides, the CDR3 is TGTGCCAGCAGTTTCCCCGGACAGGGCCTCTACGAGCAGTACTTC. Translating it yields CASSFPGQGLYEQYF.

The rearrangement uses TRBV29-1 and TRBJ2-2; D is possibly TRBD1 (5 bases). The CDR3 length is 13 residues. Germline V gives CDR1 SQVTM, CDR2 ANQGSEA. V lost 8 bases and J 1 base, leaving 11 bases between the germline ends. The chain's CDR3 is CSHLGENTGELFF. In DNA form, the CDR3 reads TGCAGCCATTTAGGGGAGAACACCGGGGAGCTGTTTTTT.

The chain is built from TRBV5-1 and TRBJ2-1; possibly TRBD2 for D (5 bases). Trimming removed 2 bases from V and 7 bases from J, with 10 bases in between. The CDR3 sequence is 13 residues long. Germline CDR1 is SGHRS and CDR2 is YFSETQ. In DNA, the CDR3 is TGCGCCAGCAGCTTCTTCGGGGTGAATGAGCAGTTCTTC. Translated: CASSFFGVNEQFF.

The rearrangement joins TRBV28 to TRBJ1-2, with 12 nucleotides matching TRBD1. J lost 8 bases, V lost 7 bases, and 17 bases had no gene match. This CDR3 contains 17 residues. From germline, CDR1 is MDHEN and CDR2 SYDVKM. Written as DNA, the CDR3 is TGTGCCAGCATCCCGGGACAGGGGGCCTTTGCCGCCTGGGGCTACACCTTC. Protein sequence: CASIPGQGAFAAWGYTF.

The J gene is TRBJ2-1, the V gene TRBV29-1; the D call may be TRBD1 or TRBD2 (5 bases each). The CDR3 consists of 15 residues. The V end was cut by 4 bases, the J end by 1 base, with 14 bases between. Germline-derived CDR1 and CDR2 are SQVTM and ANQGSEA. Written as DNA, the CDR3 is TGCAGCGTTGTTGGGGGACGTACATCCTACAATGAGCAGTTCTTC. Its protein is CSVVGGRTSYNEQFF.

This clone was found a few times. The chain uses TRBV7-9 and TRBJ1-1, with D unclear. The germline gives CDR1 SEHNR, CDR2 FQNEAQ (reference sequence). Trimming took off 5 bases at V and 1 base at J, with 5 bases between the two ends. This CDR3 spans 12 amino acids. The CDR3 protein is CASSKGNTEAFF. CDR3 DNA: TGTGCCAGCAGCAAGGGGAACACTGAAGCTTTCTTT. The full variable domain, its missing parts supplied by reference TRBV7-9 and TRBJ1-1, is DTGVSQNPRHKITKRGQNVTFRCDPISEHNRLYWYRQTLGQGPEFLTYFQNEAQLEKSRLLSDRFSAERPKGSFSTLEIQRTEQGDSAMYLCASSKGNTEAFFGQGTRLTVV.